This is a list of T cell receptor beta chains from one sample in a study of Ad26.COV2.S vaccination and SARS-CoV-2 variants. Method: immunoSEQ multiplex PCR; TCRdb's copy keeps in-frame clones and lacks some. The table records a few hundred thousand clones, 89% of them present only once. This material consisted of peripheral blood, taken in a trial of Ad26.COV2.S vaccine versus placebo. The receptor source for this set is a person aged 18-60 years who received the Ad26.COV2.S COVID-19 vaccine or a placebo. Each CDR3 is given with its conserved first and last residue. D genes are given only for firm matches. Clone size is given for some rows only: seen once, a few or many times, or a class if the clone is expanded.

clone size: -; J gene: TRBJ1-1; CDR3 length: 15; D gene: -; V gene: TRBV6-2/TRBV6-3; CDR3 protein: CASSSDYTGNTEAFF; CDR3 DNA: TGTGCCAGCAGTTCCGACTATACAGGGAACACTGAAGCTTTCTTT
clone size: -; J gene: TRBJ2-1; CDR3 length: 16; D gene: TRBD2; V gene: TRBV10-3; CDR3 protein: CATSRGAGGPYNEQFF; CDR3 DNA: TGTGCCACCAGCCGGGGAGCGGGAGGGCCCTACAATGAGCAGTTCTTC
clone size: -; J gene: TRBJ2-1; CDR3 length: 15; D gene: -; V gene: TRBV3-1/TRBV3-2; CDR3 protein: CASSPSRRLGTEQFF; CDR3 DNA: TGTGCCAGCAGCCCAAGTAGAAGATTAGGTACCGAGCAGTTCTTC
clone size: -; J gene: TRBJ1-2; CDR3 length: 16; D gene: -; V gene: TRBV2; CDR3 protein: CASSALGKGWGGGYTF; CDR3 DNA: TGTGCCAGCAGCGCCCTTGGGAAAGGGTGGGGTGGTGGCTACACCTTC
clone size: -; J gene: TRBJ2-2; CDR3 length: 14; D gene: -; V gene: TRBV11-2; CDR3 protein: CASSSQGGAGELFF; CDR3 DNA: TGTGCCAGCAGCTCACAGGGAGGGGCTGGGGAGCTGTTTTTT
clone size: -; J gene: TRBJ2-2; CDR3 length: 17; D gene: TRBD2; V gene: TRBV12-5; CDR3 protein: CASGRLAEPIKTGELFF; CDR3 DNA: TGTGCTAGTGGTCGACTAGCGGAACCGATAAAGACCGGGGAGCTGTTTTTT
clone size: -; J gene: TRBJ1-1; CDR3 length: 15; D gene: -; V gene: TRBV5-4; CDR3 protein: CASSWGHMGGTEAFF; CDR3 DNA: TGTGCCAGCAGCTGGGGGCATATGGGGGGCACTGAAGCTTTCTTT
clone size: -; J gene: TRBJ2-1; CDR3 length: 17; D gene: -; V gene: TRBV5-4; CDR3 protein: CASSPAGLAANYNEQFF; CDR3 DNA: TGTGCCAGCAGCCCAGCGGGCTTAGCGGCCAACTACAATGAGCAGTTCTTC
clone size: few; J gene: TRBJ1-3; CDR3 length: 13; D gene: -; V gene: TRBV28; CDR3 protein: CASRAQGGNTIYF; CDR3 DNA: TGTGCCAGCAGGGCCCAGGGGGGAAACACCATATATTTT
clone size: -; J gene: TRBJ2-7; CDR3 length: 14; D gene: TRBD2; V gene: TRBV6-2/TRBV6-3; CDR3 protein: CASSRLAIPYEQYF; CDR3 DNA: TGTGCCAGCAGCAGACTAGCGATACCCTACGAGCAGTACTTC
clone size: -; J gene: TRBJ2-5; CDR3 length: 15; D gene: -; V gene: TRBV20-1; CDR3 protein: CSASHPSGGQETQYF; CDR3 DNA: TGCAGTGCTAGTCATCCTTCTGGGGGTCAAGAGACCCAGTACTTC
clone size: once; J gene: TRBJ1-2; CDR3 length: 15; D gene: TRBD1; V gene: TRBV5-1; CDR3 protein: CASSLEEGQGDGYTF; CDR3 DNA: TGCGCCAGCAGCTTGGAAGAGGGACAGGGGGACGGCTACACCTTC
clone size: -; J gene: TRBJ2-7; CDR3 length: 14; D gene: TRBD1; V gene: TRBV29-1; CDR3 protein: CSVGLGTGVYEQYF; CDR3 DNA: TGCAGCGTTGGGTTGGGGACAGGAGTCTACGAGCAGTACTTC
clone size: many; J gene: TRBJ2-1; CDR3 length: 17; D gene: TRBD2; V gene: TRBV5-1; CDR3 protein: CASSPRTSGRPYNEQFF; CDR3 DNA: TGCGCCAGCAGCCCCCGGACTAGCGGGAGGCCCTACAATGAGCAGTTCTTC
clone size: -; J gene: TRBJ2-7; CDR3 length: 14; D gene: -; V gene: TRBV10-1; CDR3 protein: CASSSLALFDEQYF; CDR3 DNA: TGCGCCAGCAGTTCCCTAGCGTTGTTTGACGAGCAGTACTTC
clone size: -; J gene: TRBJ2-1; CDR3 length: 16; D gene: -; V gene: TRBV7-9; CDR3 protein: CASSWRTALTYNEQFF; CDR3 DNA: TGTGCCAGCAGCTGGAGGACGGCCCTTACCTACAATGAGCAGTTCTTC
clone size: -; J gene: TRBJ2-7; CDR3 length: 15; D gene: -; V gene: TRBV5-6; CDR3 protein: CASSNRVLSSYEQYF; CDR3 DNA: TGTGCCAGCAGCAACAGGGTCCTCAGCTCCTACGAGCAGTACTTC
clone size: -; J gene: TRBJ2-1; CDR3 length: 11; D gene: -; V gene: TRBV10-1; CDR3 protein: CASSETNEQFF; CDR3 DNA: TGCGCCAGCAGTGAGACCAATGAGCAGTTCTTC
clone size: -; J gene: TRBJ1-4; CDR3 length: 14; D gene: TRBD1; V gene: TRBV6-5; CDR3 protein: CASSTGAIIEKLFF; CDR3 DNA: TGTGCCAGCAGTACAGGGGCGATTATTGAAAAACTGTTTTTT
clone size: few; J gene: TRBJ1-3; CDR3 length: 16; D gene: -; V gene: TRBV30; CDR3 protein: CAWSVPWGPQGNTIYF; CDR3 DNA: TGTGCCTGGAGTGTTCCCTGGGGGCCGCAGGGAAACACCATATATTTT
clone size: -; J gene: TRBJ2-1; CDR3 length: 16; D gene: TRBD2; V gene: TRBV5-8; CDR3 protein: CASSLTRRLAGAEQFF; CDR3 DNA: TGTGCCAGCAGCTTGACCCGGCGACTAGCGGGAGCTGAGCAGTTCTTC
clone size: -; J gene: TRBJ1-1; CDR3 length: 12; D gene: -; V gene: TRBV28; CDR3 protein: CASSLIRNEAFF; CDR3 DNA: TGTGCCAGCAGTTTAATACGAAATGAAGCTTTCTTT